This T cell receptor (beta chain) was found in a study of T cell responses to AZD1222 COVID-19 vaccine (dated by TCRdb to the early 2020s). Broadly, across the study: TCR sequencing was performed for 230 to 250 trial participants, of whom 207 were given two doses of AZD1222 and approximately 25 were given two doses of MenACWY control vaccine. Enrollment into the trials was organized by age into subgroups of 18-55, 56-69 and 70-plus years, and those subgroups contained around 150, 28 and 57 TCR-sequenced participants, respectively. What the work shows at the level of the full study, not this receptor alone: The whole spike protein was spanned by vaccine-associated CD4 TCRs, and dominant responses were seen in regions 160-218 and 743-854. A significant rise in spike-specific TCR breadth and depth was observed after two AZD1222 doses relative to day 0 and relative to MenACWY recipients. The 56-69-year group was small, and its depth increase did not reach significance, likely because of low power. Nearly half of unique spike-specific TCRs reportedly recognized epitopes outside regions mutated in the B.1.351 and B.1.1.7 variants. Most participants were white British and females outnumbered males, and the authors suggested that clonal diversity may have been underestimated. Conclusions about previously exposed vaccinees are limited because only a handful of AZD1222 recipients were SARS-CoV-2 seropositive at baseline. Because no day 14 peak-response samples were available, the repertoires could be characterized only after the peak T cell response.

As for this clone: Its antigen specificity is not known. Within one base of it there is no much larger clone, and no base qualities were kept.

According to the study, the label for this sample's time point signals: about 28 days (+/-7) after the second vaccine dose. Because spike-specific TCR depth and breadth did not differ between the two schedules, AZD1222 recipients who got a second dose at roughly 4 weeks were pooled with those who got a second dose at roughly 12 weeks. The vaccinee samples were drawn from two UK trials, COV001 and COV002, one of which was a single-blind randomized controlled phase 2/3 trial testing AZD1222 (ChAdOx1 nCoV-19) in healthy adults. Trial participant PBMC samples were collected at day 0 and day 28 after the second dose for TCRbeta chain sequencing. The CDR3 regions of human TCRbeta chains were subjected to immunosequencing. The original pipeline was this. Repertoire TCRs were checked for matches against a reference library of SARS-CoV-2-specific TCRs that had been generated using the MIRA antigen-specificity platform. Breadth was defined as the fraction of unique TCRs that were SARS-CoV-2-associated, and depth was defined as the fraction of total T cells that were SARS-CoV-2-associated. Using the MIRA data, each spike-specific TCR was assigned both to the spike region to which the TCR was reactive and to a CD4 or CD8 class. Log10-transformed breadth and depth values were compared by one-way ANOVA with Sidak's multiple comparisons tests. TCRdb took this table from immuneACCESS and kept in-frame rearrangements with V and J called. Such tables lack part of the clones; where checked against another copy, unresolved V genes explain under half of the gap, and the rest is unexplained. The V and J calls and clone size were taken over from that table, and D and trimming were inferred from the DNA. The table for this sample lists under 80,000 clones; around 85% of them were counted only once. The ten largest account for 26% of the sample.

From cysteine to phenylalanine, the CDR3 is 14 amino acids long. Here the CDR3 DNA is all that survives: 42 bases in frame from base 1. Reading the germline V gene gives CDR1 SGHRS and CDR2 YFSETQ. V trim: 0 bases; J trim: 6 bases; unmatched bases: 2. The chain couples TRBV5-1 to TRBJ2-2, and TRBD2 matches 7 of the central bases. The source is an adult who received the AZD1222 COVID-19 vaccine. Sequencing used peripheral blood, obtained 28 days after the second AZD1222 dose. In nucleotide form, the sequence is TGCGCCAGCAGCTTGGATCGGGAGGCCGGGGAGCTGTTTTTT. It codes for CASSLDREAGELFF.